Given below is one TCR beta chain in context. Original handling: Amplification with reference gene primers provided the estimates of nucleated cell counts. TCRdb's copy holds only in-frame clones and misses some; the assay was immunoSEQ multiplex PCR. The V and J calls and the clone size are those of that table, but D and trimming were determined from the DNA. The sample records approximately 130,000 clones, 80% to 90% being singletons. The sample is drawn from a study of blood T cell repertoires in COVID-19. Sequencing was carried out using peripheral blood. This sequence was found in a human donor in a cohort sampled during active COVID-19.

This chain's CDR3 is CASITGQYADTQYF. CDR3 sequence (DNA): TGTGCCAGCATAACAGGGCAGTACGCAGATACGCAGTATTTT. The chain has TRBV6-5 and TRBJ2-3, with D possibly TRBD1 on 6 matching bases. The CDR3 spans 14 residues. Trimming removed 7 bases at V and 4 bases at J, with 15 bases between. CDR1 and CDR2 from the germline V gene are MNHEY and SVGAGI.